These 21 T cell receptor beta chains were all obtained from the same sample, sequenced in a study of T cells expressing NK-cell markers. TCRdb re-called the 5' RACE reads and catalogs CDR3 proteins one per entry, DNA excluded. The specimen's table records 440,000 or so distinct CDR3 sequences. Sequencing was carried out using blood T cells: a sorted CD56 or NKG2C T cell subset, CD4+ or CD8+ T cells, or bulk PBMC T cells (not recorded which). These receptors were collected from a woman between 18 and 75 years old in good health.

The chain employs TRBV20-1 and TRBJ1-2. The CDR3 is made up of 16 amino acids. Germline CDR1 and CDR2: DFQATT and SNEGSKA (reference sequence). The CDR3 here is CSARDHGETVNYGYTF.

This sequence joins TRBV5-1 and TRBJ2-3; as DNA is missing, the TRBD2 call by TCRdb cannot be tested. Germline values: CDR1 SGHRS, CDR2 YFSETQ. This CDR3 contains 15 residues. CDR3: CASRTSGSLTDTQYF.

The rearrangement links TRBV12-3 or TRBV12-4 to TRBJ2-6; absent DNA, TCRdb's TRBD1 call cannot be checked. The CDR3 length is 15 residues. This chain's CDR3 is CASTVGGPGANVLTF.

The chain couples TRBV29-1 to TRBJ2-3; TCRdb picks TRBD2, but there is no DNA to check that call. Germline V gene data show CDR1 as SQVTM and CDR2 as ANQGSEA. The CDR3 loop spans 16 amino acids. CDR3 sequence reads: CSAGTSGSRRTDTQYF.

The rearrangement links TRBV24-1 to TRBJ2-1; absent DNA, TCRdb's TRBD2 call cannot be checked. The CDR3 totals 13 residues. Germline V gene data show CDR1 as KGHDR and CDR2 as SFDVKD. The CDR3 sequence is CATSDFERGQQFF.

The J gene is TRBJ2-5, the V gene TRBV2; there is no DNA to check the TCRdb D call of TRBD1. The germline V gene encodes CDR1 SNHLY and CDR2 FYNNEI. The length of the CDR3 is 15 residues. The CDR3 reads CASHLGHGGQETQYF.

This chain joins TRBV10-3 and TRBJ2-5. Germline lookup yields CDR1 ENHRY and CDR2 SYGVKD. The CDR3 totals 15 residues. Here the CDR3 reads CAISEPAWDQETQYF.

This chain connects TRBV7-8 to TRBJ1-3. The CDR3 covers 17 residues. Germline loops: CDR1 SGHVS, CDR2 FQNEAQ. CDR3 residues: CASSGDLAHSIGNTIYF.

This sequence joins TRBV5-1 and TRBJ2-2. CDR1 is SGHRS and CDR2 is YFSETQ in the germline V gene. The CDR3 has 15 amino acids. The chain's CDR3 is CASSSGLLNTGELFF.

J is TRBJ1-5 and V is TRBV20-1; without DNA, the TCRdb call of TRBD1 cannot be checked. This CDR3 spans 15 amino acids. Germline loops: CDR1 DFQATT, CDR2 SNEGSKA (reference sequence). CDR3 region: CSARWDGGGWQPQHF.

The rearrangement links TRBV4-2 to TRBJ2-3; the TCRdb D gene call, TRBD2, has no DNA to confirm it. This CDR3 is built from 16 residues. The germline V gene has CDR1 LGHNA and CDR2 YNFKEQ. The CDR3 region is CASSQVGAGGPDTQYF.

CDR3 loop: CASSRWSSGVTGELFF. The chain couples TRBV12-3 or TRBV12-4 to TRBJ2-2; TCRdb lists TRBD2, though no DNA is available to test this call. The CDR3 sequence is 16 residues long.

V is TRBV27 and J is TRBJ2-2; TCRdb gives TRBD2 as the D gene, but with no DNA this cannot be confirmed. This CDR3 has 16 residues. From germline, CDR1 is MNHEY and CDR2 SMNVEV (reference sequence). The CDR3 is CASSPGTSGGTGELFF.

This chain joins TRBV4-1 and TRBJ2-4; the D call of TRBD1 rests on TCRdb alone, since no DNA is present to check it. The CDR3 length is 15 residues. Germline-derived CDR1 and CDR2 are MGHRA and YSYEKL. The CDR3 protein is CASSQPGQGKNIQYF.

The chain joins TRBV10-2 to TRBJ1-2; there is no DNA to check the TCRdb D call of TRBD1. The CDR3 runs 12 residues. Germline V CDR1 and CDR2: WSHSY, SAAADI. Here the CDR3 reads CASRQGANGYTF.

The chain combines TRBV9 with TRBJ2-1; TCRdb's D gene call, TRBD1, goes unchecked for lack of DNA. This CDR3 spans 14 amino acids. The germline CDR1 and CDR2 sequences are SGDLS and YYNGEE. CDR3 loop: CASSTRTGGHEQFF.

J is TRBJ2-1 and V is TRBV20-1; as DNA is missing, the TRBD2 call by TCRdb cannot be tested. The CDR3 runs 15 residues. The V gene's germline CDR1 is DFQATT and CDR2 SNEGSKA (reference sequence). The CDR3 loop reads CSAPLAGGLYNEQFF.

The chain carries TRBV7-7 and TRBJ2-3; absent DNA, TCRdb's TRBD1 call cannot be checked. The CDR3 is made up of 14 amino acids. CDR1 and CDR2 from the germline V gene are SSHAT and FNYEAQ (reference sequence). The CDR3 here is CASSTGTGADTQYF.

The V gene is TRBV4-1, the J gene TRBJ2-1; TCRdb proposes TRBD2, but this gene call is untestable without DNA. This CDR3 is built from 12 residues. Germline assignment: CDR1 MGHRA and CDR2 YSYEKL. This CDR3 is CASSQREYEQFF.

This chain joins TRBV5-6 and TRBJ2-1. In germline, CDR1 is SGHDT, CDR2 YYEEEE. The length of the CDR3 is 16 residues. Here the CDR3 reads CASSLAGKWASDEQFF.

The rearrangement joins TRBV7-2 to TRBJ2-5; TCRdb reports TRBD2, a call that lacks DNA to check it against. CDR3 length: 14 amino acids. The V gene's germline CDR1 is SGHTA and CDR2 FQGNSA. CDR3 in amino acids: CASSLERVRETQYF.